This TCR beta chain was profiled in a study of PD-1 blockade in classical Hodgkin lymphoma. Looking at the study overall: Patients were dosed intravenously with nivolumab at 3 mg/kg every 2 weeks.

Germline CDR1 MGHRA, CDR2 YSYEKL. This CDR3 has 15 amino acids. V was cut by 0 bases and J by 4 bases, with 12 bases left in between. The method was immunoSEQ multiplex PCR; TCRdb's version includes in-frame clones alone and lacks a portion of them. The data hold around 13,000 clones, with approximately 80% observed a single time. Overall study results and limits: By cycle point C4D1, TCR diversity had risen significantly in CD4+ cells (but not CD8+ cells). Relapsed/refractory patients reportedly had the lowest baseline TCR diversity, below newly diagnosed patients, who were below healthy donors.

Details on this clone: Antigen: not known.

Relapse was seen in all patients after autologous stem cell transplantation, and brentuximab vedotin exposure was variable. This chain uses TRBV4-1 with TRBJ1-2; D is perhaps TRBD1 (5 bases). This clonotype originated in a human donor with classical Hodgkin lymphoma. The sequenced sample was peripheral blood mononuclear cells (PBMCs), obtained at baseline. The CDR3 loop is CASSQDYGGAYGYTF. CDR3 nucleotides: TGCGCCAGCAGCCAAGATTATGGGGGTGCCTATGGCTACACCTTC.